Listed here are 31 T cell receptor beta chains from one sample, sequenced in a study of graft-versus-host responses after intestinal transplantation. Measured with immunoSEQ multiplex PCR; TCRdb has only the in-frame clones, and not every one. The data show about 130,000 clones, 85% to 95% seen once. Their specific antigens are unknown. The sample in question was unstimulated CD4+ T cells sorted from spleen or lymph node cells, obtained before intestinal transplant. All receptors come from a human donor who received an intestinal transplant.

The rearrangement uses TRBV5-4 and TRBJ1-4, with 9 nucleotides matching TRBD1. Trimming at V came to 4 bases and at J to 3 bases, leaving 7 bases not matched to a gene. CDR1 SGHNT and CDR2 YYREEE come from the germline V gene (reference sequence). The CDR3 runs 16 residues. Here the CDR3 DNA reads TGTGCCAGCAGCACTAACAGGGGGCTGGCTAATGAAAAACTGTTTTTT. The encoded protein is CASSTNRGLANEKLFF. The whole variable domain, filled in from reference TRBV5-4 and TRBJ1-4, reads ETGVTQSPTHLIKTRGQQVTLRCSSQSGHNTVSWYQQALGQGPQFIFQYYREEENGRGNFPPRFSGLQFPNYSSELNVNALELDDSALYLCASSTNRGLANEKLFFGSGTQLSVL.

This clone was picked up one time. This chain links TRBV5-1 with TRBJ2-1; D gene unclear. The CDR3 totals 17 residues. V was clipped by 4 bases and J by 4 bases, with 21 bases between them. The germline V gene encodes CDR1 SGHRS and CDR2 YFSETQ. The CDR3 nucleotides are TGCGCCAGCAGCCAGTCACTCGGGCGGACGAATTACAATGAGCAGTTCTTC. The encoded protein is CASSQSLGRTNYNEQFF.

This clone was seen just once. The genes are TRBV7-9 and TRBJ1-6; D is perhaps TRBD1 (5 bases). The CDR3 length is 14 residues. CDR1 and CDR2 (germline): SEHNR, FQNEAQ (reference sequence). V shed 5 bases and J shed 3 bases, with 8 bases lying between them. The CDR3 reads CASSADSYNSPLHF. The DNA for the CDR3 is TGTGCCAGCAGCGCCGACAGCTATAATTCACCCCTCCACTTT.

The rearrangement links TRBV27 to TRBJ2-7; TRBD2 aligns across 7 bases. In germline, CDR1 is MNHEY, CDR2 SMNVEV (reference sequence). The CDR3 covers 14 residues. Trimming at V came to 0 bases and at J to 3 bases, leaving 2 bases not matched to a gene. CDR3 DNA: TGTGCCAGCAGTTTATCCCGGGGGGACTACGAGCAGTACTTC. Translation gives CASSLSRGDYEQYF.

The J gene is TRBJ2-2, the V gene TRBV2, with D hard to call. This CDR3 contains 14 residues. Germline V gene sequence: CDR1 SNHLY, CDR2 FYNNEI. V was shortened by 7 bases and J by 0 bases, with 9 bases between the two germline ends. This chain's CDR3 is CASTQRPNTGELFF. Here the CDR3 DNA reads TGTGCCAGCACGCAACGGCCGAACACCGGGGAGCTGTTTTTT.

Written as DNA, the CDR3 is TGTGCCAGCAGCACCTCGGGCCGTACAGGGCGAAACACCATATATTTT. Translating gives CASSTSGRTGRNTIYF. The V and J genes are TRBV7-2 and TRBJ1-3; maybe TRBD1 (6 bases). CDR3 length equals 16 residues. V lost 5 bases and J 5 bases, leaving 19 bases between the germline ends. CDR1 SGHTA and CDR2 FQGNSA come from the germline V gene.

V and J are TRBV7-8 and TRBJ1-3; D unresolved. V was shortened by 3 bases and J by 0 bases, with 9 bases between the two germline ends. The CDR3 has 15 amino acids. Germline assignment: CDR1 SGHVS and CDR2 FQNEAQ. The CDR3 spells CASSFNWGSGNTIYF. CDR3 nucleotides: TGTGCCAGCAGCTTTAACTGGGGCTCTGGAAACACCATATATTTT.

The V call is TRBV7-8, the J call TRBJ1-5; D is ambiguous. V was clipped by 1 base and J by 7 bases, with 2 bases between them. CDR1 is SGHVS, CDR2 FQNEAQ, per germline. The CDR3 covers 11 residues. CDR3 sequence: CASSLGQPQHF. The CDR3 coding sequence is TGTGCCAGCAGCTTAGGACAGCCCCAGCATTTT. The complete variable domain, with remaining parts taken from reference TRBV7-8 and TRBJ1-5, reads GAGVSQSPRYKVAKRGQDVALRCDPISGHVSLFWYQQALGQGPEFLTYFQNEAQLDKSGLPSDRFFAERPEGSVSTLKIQRTQQEDSAVYLCASSLGQPQHFGDGTRLSIL.

The chain joins TRBV7-8 to TRBJ1-6, with no clear D. The germline gives CDR1 SGHVS, CDR2 FQNEAQ. The CDR3 spans 15 residues. With 2 bases removed from V and 0 bases from J, the gap between germline ends came to 5 bases. The CDR3 DNA reads as TGTGCCAGCAGCTTAACGAGCTCCTATAATTCACCCCTCCACTTT. It encodes CASSLTSSYNSPLHF.

The chain recombines TRBV6-1 with TRBJ1-5; no reliable D call. Trimming took 1 base from V and 5 from J, leaving 15 bases between them. The germline gives CDR1 MNHNS, CDR2 SASEGT. This CDR3 is 16 amino acids long. The CDR3 bases are TGTGCCAGCAGTGAAGTCGGCGGGTCCTTATATCAGCCCCAGCATTTT. Residues: CASSEVGGSLYQPQHF.

The chain links TRBV10-1 to TRBJ2-3; D unclear. CDR3 length: 14 amino acids. Trimming pared 1 base from V and 0 bases from J, leaving 5 bases between. Germline lookup yields CDR1 WNHNN and CDR2 SYGVQD (reference sequence). CDR3 bases: TGCGCCAGCAGTGAGTTTTTTAGCACAGATACGCAGTATTTT. Translation gives CASSEFFSTDTQYF.

This clone was detected once. The V gene is TRBV7-9, the J gene TRBJ1-5; D not certain. There are 14 residues in the CDR3. The germline gives CDR1 SEHNR, CDR2 FQNEAQ (reference sequence). Deletions cut 5 bases from V and 4 bases from J, with 12 bases between. CDR3 sequence reads: CASSPQGNNQPQHF. The CDR3 bases are TGTGCCAGCAGCCCACAAGGAAATAATCAGCCCCAGCATTTT.

This chain uses TRBV6-5 with TRBJ2-1, with D perhaps assigned TRBD1 or TRBD2 (5 bases each). This CDR3 region has 15 residues. The germline V and J ends were trimmed by 4 bases and 1 base, with 11 bases remaining between them. CDR1 MNHEY and CDR2 SVGAGI come from the germline V gene. The CDR3 reads CASSFGAGSYNEQFF. Here the CDR3 DNA reads TGTGCCAGCAGTTTCGGGGCTGGATCCTACAATGAGCAGTTCTTC.

This CDR3 reads CASSRGQGTFSQPQHF. As DNA, the CDR3 is TGTGCCAGTAGTAGGGGACAGGGGACCTTTAGTCAGCCCCAGCATTTT. The chain employs TRBV19 and TRBJ1-5; 10 bases are a match to TRBD1. Trimming removed 4 bases from V and 6 bases from J; junction bases left unmatched: 9. This CDR3 region has 16 residues. Germline CDR1 reads LNHDA; CDR2 reads SQIVND (reference sequence).

This clone was observed a single time. V gene TRBV11-2 combines with J gene TRBJ1-1; D unclear. The germline CDR1 and CDR2 sequences are SGHAT and FQNNGV. The V end lost 1 base, the J end lost 8 bases, and 8 bases lay between the germline ends. The CDR3 contains 12 residues. The CDR3 region is CASSLADSEAFF. Written as DNA, the CDR3 is TGTGCCAGCAGCTTAGCAGACTCCGAAGCTTTCTTT.

The rearrangement uses TRBV4-2 and TRBJ2-7; 7 nucleotides match TRBD2. This CDR3 is built from 15 residues. Germline V gene data show CDR1 as LGHNA and CDR2 as YNFKEQ. V shed 0 bases and J 3 bases; nucleotides not matched to a gene: 5. The CDR3 DNA sequence: TGTGCCAGCAGCCAAGATCCAGCGGGGCTCTACGAGCAGTACTTC. Translating gives CASSQDPAGLYEQYF.

The chain carries TRBV6-5 and TRBJ2-6; 7 bases line up with TRBD2. The trim removed 5 bases at V and 12 bases at J, leaving 10 bases unmatched. This CDR3 region has 14 residues. CDR1 and CDR2 (germline): MNHEY, SVGAGI. CDR3 DNA: TGTGCCAGCAGTCGTGGACGGGGGGAAGGCGTCCTGACTTTC. Translated, it gives CASSRGRGEGVLTF.

This sequence joins TRBV5-4 and TRBJ1-1; perhaps TRBD1 as D (5 bases). V was pared by 8 bases and J by 5 bases, with 13 bases between. The V gene's germline CDR1 is SGHNT and CDR2 YYREEE (reference sequence). This CDR3 has 12 residues. For the CDR3, the DNA is TGTGCCAGTACCCGGGGGGGGACTGAAGCTTTCTTT. It encodes CASTRGGTEAFF.

The CDR3 nucleotides are TGTGCCAGCAGTGAGAGCGGAGAGAGGTATGGCTACACCTTC. As protein: CASSESGERYGYTF. The chain joins TRBV6-5 to TRBJ1-2; D remains unclear. Germline values: CDR1 MNHEY, CDR2 SVGAGI. With 5 bases removed from V and 5 bases from J, the gap between germline ends came to 15 bases. The CDR3 has 14 residues.

The sample holds a few counts of this clone. The chain joins TRBV10-3 to TRBJ2-7; TRBD1 matches at 9 bases. Trimming removed 4 bases from V and 2 bases from J; junction bases left unmatched: 3. The germline gives CDR1 ENHRY, CDR2 SYGVKD. The CDR3 sequence is 14 residues long. CDR3 nucleotides: TGTGCCATCAGTGGGGGGGACAGGGCCTACGAGCAGTACTTC. It codes for CAISGGDRAYEQYF.

The gene calls are TRBV5-1 and TRBJ2-5; 10 bases fit TRBD1. With the DNA end fitting TRBJ2-7 better, the J assignment may be wrong. CDR1 and CDR2 (germline): SGHRS, YFSETQ. The CDR3 contains 14 residues. The CDR3 is CASTLGDRGHEQYF. The CDR3 DNA sequence: TGCGCCAGCACCCTGGGGGACAGGGGCCACGAGCAGTACTTC.

The rearrangement joins TRBV6-1 to TRBJ1-1; D gene unclear. Germline CDR1 MNHNS, CDR2 SASEGT. The V end lost 1 base, the J end lost 8 bases, and 2 bases lay between the germline ends. The CDR3 spans 10 residues. In DNA, the CDR3 is TGTGCCAGCAGTGAAGGGGAAGCTTTCTTT. This encodes CASSEGEAFF.

This clone has only one observation. This sequence joins TRBV7-2 and TRBJ1-1; tentative D call: TRBD1 (5 bases). This CDR3 is 13 amino acids long. The ends were cut back, 4 bases at V and 2 bases at J, with 8 bases in the middle. Germline V gene lookup returns CDR1 SGHTA and CDR2 FQGNSA. CDR3 amino acids: CASSWGRNTEAFF. The CDR3 DNA reads as TGTGCCAGCAGCTGGGGCAGAAACACTGAAGCTTTCTTT.

The chain carries TRBV12-1 and TRBJ2-1; the table's TRBD2 call for D was not verified on the DNA. TRBV12-1 counts as a pseudogene. The CDR3 length is 17 residues. CDR3 residues: CASSSRGVAGINNEQFF. The CDR3 nucleotides are TGTGCCAGCAGCTCCCGGGGGGTTGCGGGGATCAACAATGAGCAGTTCTTC.

The gene calls are TRBV6-1 and TRBJ2-5, with 7 nucleotides matching TRBD2. This CDR3 comprises 14 residues. V gave up 6 bases and J gave up 5 bases; unmatched junction bases: 9. CDR1 is MNHNS and CDR2 is SASEGT in the germline V gene. DNA of the CDR3: TGTGCCAGCAGGGCGGGGGACGGGCGCGAGACCCAGTACTTC. Protein: CASRAGDGRETQYF.

Concerning this clone itself: At one end the junction does not follow the germline gene, possibly because of a read error. The gene calls are TRBV6-1 and TRBJ2-2, with D hard to call. The CDR3 runs 14 residues. Per germline, CDR1 MNHNS and CDR2 SASEGT. Here the CDR3 DNA reads TGTGCCAGCAGTAAAGCGCCAGAGACCGGGGAGCTGTTTTTT. Protein: CASSKAPETGELFF.

The chain employs TRBV6-1 and TRBJ1-2, with D possibly being TRBD1 (5 bases). V lost 0 bases to trimming and J lost 8 bases, with 16 bases between them. The germline V gene has CDR1 MNHNS and CDR2 SASEGT. CDR3 length: 15 residues. The CDR3 spells CASSEAGPSVGGYTF. For the CDR3, the DNA is TGTGCCAGCAGTGAAGCGGGACCCTCGGTAGGAGGCTACACCTTC.

There are a few counts of this clone. Here the CDR3 reads CASSRGSGLGYTGELFF. In DNA form, the CDR3 reads TGCGCCAGCAGCCGGGGGAGCGGATTGGGCTACACCGGGGAGCTGTTTTTT. The chain joins TRBV5-1 to TRBJ2-2; the D gene is possibly TRBD2 (6 bases). This CDR3 has 17 amino acids. V was cut by 4 bases and J by 3 bases, with 19 bases left in between. CDR1 is SGHRS and CDR2 is YFSETQ in the germline V gene.

V and J are TRBV4-1 and TRBJ2-3, with TRBD2 as a possible D gene (7 bases). The CDR3 totals 16 residues. The V and J ends lost 0 bases and 5 bases respectively, with 15 bases between them. Germline loops: CDR1 MGHRA, CDR2 YSYEKL. The CDR3 nucleotides are TGCGCCAGCAGCCAAGATCCCCGGGGGGCCGAAGATACGCAGTATTTT. Translation: CASSQDPRGAEDTQYF.

This clone was detected a few times. The V gene is TRBV2, the J gene TRBJ2-3; D gene uncertain. The CDR3 loop spans 12 amino acids. V shed 4 bases and J shed 5 bases, with 7 bases lying between them. In germline, CDR1 is SNHLY, CDR2 FYNNEI. In DNA form, the CDR3 reads TGTGCCAGCAGTGCCCTGGGAGATACGCAGTATTTT. The encoded protein is CASSALGDTQYF.

The chain employs TRBV29-1 and TRBJ1-2; tentatively, D is TRBD1 (5 bases). The CDR3 has 11 amino acids. Germline assignment: CDR1 SQVTM and CDR2 ANQGSEA. The V and J ends lost 6 bases and 7 bases respectively, with 12 bases between them. DNA for the CDR3: TGCAGCGTCCTCGGGGGATCTGGCTACACCTTC. Translated: CSVLGGSGYTF.